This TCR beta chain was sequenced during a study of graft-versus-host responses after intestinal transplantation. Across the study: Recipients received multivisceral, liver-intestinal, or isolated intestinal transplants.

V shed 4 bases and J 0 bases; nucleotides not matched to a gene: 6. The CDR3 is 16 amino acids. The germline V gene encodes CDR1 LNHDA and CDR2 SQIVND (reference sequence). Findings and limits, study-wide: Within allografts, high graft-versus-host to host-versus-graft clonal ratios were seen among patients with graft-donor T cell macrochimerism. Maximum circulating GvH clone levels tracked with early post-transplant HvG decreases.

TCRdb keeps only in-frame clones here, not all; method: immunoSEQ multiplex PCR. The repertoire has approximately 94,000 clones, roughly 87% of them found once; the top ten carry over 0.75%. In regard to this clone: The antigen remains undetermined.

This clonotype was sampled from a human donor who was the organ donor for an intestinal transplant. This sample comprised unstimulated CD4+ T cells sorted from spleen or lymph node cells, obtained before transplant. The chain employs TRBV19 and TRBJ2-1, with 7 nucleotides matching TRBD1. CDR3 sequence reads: CASSTTGTSSYNEQFF. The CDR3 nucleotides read TGTGCCAGTAGTACGACAGGGACGAGCTCCTACAATGAGCAGTTCTTC.